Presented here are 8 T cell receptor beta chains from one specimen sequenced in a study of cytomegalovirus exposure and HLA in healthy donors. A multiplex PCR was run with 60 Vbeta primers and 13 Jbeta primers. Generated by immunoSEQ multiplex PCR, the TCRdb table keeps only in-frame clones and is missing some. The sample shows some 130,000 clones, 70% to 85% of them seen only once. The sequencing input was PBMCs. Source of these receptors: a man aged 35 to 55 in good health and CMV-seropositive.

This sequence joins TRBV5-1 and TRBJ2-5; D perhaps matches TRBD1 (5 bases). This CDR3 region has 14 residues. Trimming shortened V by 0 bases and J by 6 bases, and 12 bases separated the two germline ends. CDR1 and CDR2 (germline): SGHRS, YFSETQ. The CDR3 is CASSLEVQEKTQYF. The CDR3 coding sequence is TGCGCCAGCAGCTTGGAGGTACAGGAGAAGACCCAGTACTTC.

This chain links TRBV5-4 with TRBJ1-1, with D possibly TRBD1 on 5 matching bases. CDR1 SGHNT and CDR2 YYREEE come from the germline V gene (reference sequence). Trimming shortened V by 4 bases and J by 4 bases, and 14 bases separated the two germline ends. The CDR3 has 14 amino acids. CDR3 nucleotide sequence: TGTGCCAGCAGCGAGAGCAGGGAAGGCACTGAAGCTTTCTTT. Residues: CASSESREGTEAFF.

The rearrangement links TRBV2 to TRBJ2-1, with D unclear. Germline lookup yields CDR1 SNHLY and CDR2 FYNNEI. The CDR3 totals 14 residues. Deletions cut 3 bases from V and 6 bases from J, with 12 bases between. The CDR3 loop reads CASSDQSPSNEQFF. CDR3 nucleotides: TGTGCCAGCAGTGATCAATCGCCTAGCAATGAGCAGTTCTTC.

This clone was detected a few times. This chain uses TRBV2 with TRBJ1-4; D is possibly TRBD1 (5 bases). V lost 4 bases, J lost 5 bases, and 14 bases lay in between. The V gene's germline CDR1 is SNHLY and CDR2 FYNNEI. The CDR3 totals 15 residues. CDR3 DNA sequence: TGTGCCAGCAGTGCATTACAGGAGGGAAATGAAAAACTGTTTTTT. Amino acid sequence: CASSALQEGNEKLFF.

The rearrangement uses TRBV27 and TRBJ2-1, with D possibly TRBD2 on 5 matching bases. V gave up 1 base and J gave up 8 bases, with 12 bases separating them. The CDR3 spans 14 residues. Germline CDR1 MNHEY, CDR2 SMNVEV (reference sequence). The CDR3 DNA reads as TGTGCCAGCAGTTTATGGGCGGCCGGGGATGAGCAGTTCTTC. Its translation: CASSLWAAGDEQFF.

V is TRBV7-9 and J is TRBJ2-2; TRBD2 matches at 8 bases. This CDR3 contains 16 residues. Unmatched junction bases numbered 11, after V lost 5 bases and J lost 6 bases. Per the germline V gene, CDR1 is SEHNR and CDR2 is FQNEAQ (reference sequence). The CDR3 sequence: CASSPRLLAGPGELFF. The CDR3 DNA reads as TGTGCCAGCAGCCCCCGGTTATTAGCGGGACCCGGGGAGCTGTTTTTT.

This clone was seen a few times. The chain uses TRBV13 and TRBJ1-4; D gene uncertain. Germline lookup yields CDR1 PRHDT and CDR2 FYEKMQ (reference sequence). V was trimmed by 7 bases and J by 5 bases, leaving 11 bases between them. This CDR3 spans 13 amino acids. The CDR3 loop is CASTLRFNEKLFF. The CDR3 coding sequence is TGTGCCAGCACCCTGAGGTTCAATGAAAAACTGTTTTTT.

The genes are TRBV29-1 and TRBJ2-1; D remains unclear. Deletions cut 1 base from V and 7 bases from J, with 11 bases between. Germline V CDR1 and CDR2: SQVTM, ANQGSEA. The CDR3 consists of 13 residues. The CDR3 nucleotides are TGCAGCGTTGAAGCTAGTCCGCTTAATGAGCAGTTCTTC. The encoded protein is CSVEASPLNEQFF.